The T cell receptor (beta chain) under discussion was sequenced for a study of cytomegalovirus exposure and HLA in healthy donors. Researchers ran the PCR with 60 Vbeta and 13 Jbeta primers. Method: immunoSEQ multiplex PCR; TCRdb's copy keeps in-frame clones and lacks some. The sample has roughly 170,000 clones, roughly 80% seen once. The source of this sequence is a man aged 25-45 years in good health and CMV-seropositive. Sequencing used PBMCs.

The CDR3 DNA reads as TGTGCCAGCAGTTCCCCCGGGGCGGGAGGGCCTACCGGGGAGCTGTTTTTT. Translated: CASSSPGAGGPTGELFF. This rearrangement joins TRBV2 to TRBJ2-2, with 9 bases identical to TRBD2. The V gene end was trimmed by 5 bases and the J gene end by 5 bases; junction bases not matched to a gene: 12. Germline CDR1 is SNHLY and CDR2 is FYNNEI. This CDR3 region has 17 residues.